The 21 T cell receptor beta chains below were found in one sample sequenced in a study of Graves' ophthalmopathy and Graves' hyperthyroidism. Amplification of TCR beta CDR3 regions used RNA transcripts. Second-round multiplex PCR came after first-round RT-PCR with HTBI primers. TCRdb re-called the multiplex PCR reads with MiXCR, one entry per CDR3 protein. This table has about 740,000 distinct CDR3 sequences, approximately 40% appearing once. Material: peripheral blood. Receptor source: an adult man with Graves' ophthalmopathy.

This clonotype was counted at least ten times. The CDR3 DNA follows: TGTGCCACCGCGACAGGGGATTATCAGCCCCAGCATTTT. It is translated as CATATGDYQPQHF. The J gene is TRBJ1-5, the V gene TRBV10-3, with 8 bases fitting TRBD1. Germline assignment: CDR1 ENHRY and CDR2 SYGVKD. There are 13 residues in the CDR3. The V gene end was trimmed by 10 bases and the J gene end by 5 bases; junction bases not matched to a gene: 7.

This clonotype was found a few times. The rearrangement uses TRBV19 and TRBJ1-1; 7 bases are a match to TRBD1. Trimming removed 5 bases from V and 7 bases from J; junction bases left unmatched: 10. The CDR3 totals 14 residues. Germline CDR1 reads LNHDA; CDR2 reads SQIVND (reference sequence). CDR3 nucleotide sequence: TGTGCCAGTAGTCCAGAGACAGGGTGGGGTGAAGCTTTCTTT. It is translated as CASSPETGWGEAFF.

The CDR3 region has the DNA TGCAGCGCTCGAGGACAGGGTCCCTACTCTGGGCAGTTCTTC. Its protein product is CSARGQGPYSGQFF. The V and J genes are TRBV29-1 and TRBJ2-5; TRBD1 matches at 8 bases. Matching the DNA end better, TRBJ2-1 makes the J call doubtful. CDR1 SQVTM and CDR2 ANQGSEA come from the germline V gene. The CDR3 loop spans 14 amino acids.

This clonotype was counted between two and nine times. V and J are TRBV9 and TRBJ1-2; 8 bases agree with TRBD1. Germline CDR1 SGDLS, CDR2 YYNGEE. The trim removed 5 bases at V and 7 bases at J, leaving 4 bases unmatched. The CDR3 runs to 12 residues. The CDR3 is CASSWDRSGYTF. CDR3 DNA sequence: TGTGCCAGCAGTTGGGACAGGTCTGGCTACACCTTC.

The table lists this clonotype with a few counts. The rearrangement uses TRBV20-1 and TRBJ1-1; a possible D gene is TRBD1 (5 bases). Germline CDR1 and CDR2: DFQATT and SNEGSKA (reference sequence). The CDR3 covers 13 residues. V gave up 3 bases and J gave up 0 bases, with 8 bases separating them. CDR3 protein: CSASRVMNTEAFF. In DNA, the CDR3 is TGCAGTGCTAGCAGGGTTATGAACACTGAAGCTTTCTTT.

This clonotype was seen a few times. The rearrangement links TRBV20-1 to TRBJ2-7; the D gene is possibly TRBD1 (5 bases). From germline, CDR1 is DFQATT and CDR2 SNEGSKA (reference sequence). V was pared by 6 bases and J by 1 base, with 16 bases between. The CDR3 extends over 14 amino acids. For the CDR3, the DNA is TGCAGTGCAACACAGGCGAGGTCGTCCTACGAGCAGTACTTC. Protein sequence: CSATQARSSYEQYF.

The sample holds a few counts of this clonotype. The chain is built from TRBV12-3 or TRBV12-4 and TRBJ1-5; TRBD1 aligns across 7 bases. With 4 bases clipped from V and 1 base from J, the junction kept 10 bases outside the gene matches. The CDR3 is 17 amino acids. Written as DNA, the CDR3 is TGTGCCAGCAGTTCCAACCGACAGGGTGCAAGCAATCAGCCCCAGCATTTT. Its protein is CASSSNRQGASNQPQHF.

This clonotype was seen at least ten times. The chain carries TRBV10-1 and TRBJ1-1; no clear D. Germline V gene sequence: CDR1 WNHNN, CDR2 SYGVQD (reference sequence). Trimming took 2 bases from V and 0 from J, leaving 7 bases between them. This CDR3 has 14 residues. CDR3 amino acids: CASSETGMNTEAFF. CDR3 bases: TGCGCCAGCAGTGAGACCGGAATGAACACTGAAGCTTTCTTT.

The chain carries TRBV29-1 and TRBJ2-5; D uncertain. Germline CDR1 is SQVTM and CDR2 is ANQGSEA. The CDR3 consists of 13 residues. Trimming cost V 5 bases and J 2 bases, with 12 bases left between them. The CDR3 loop is CSVSDGNQETQYF. For the CDR3, the DNA is TGCAGCGTTTCGGACGGAAATCAAGAGACCCAGTACTTC.

This clonotype was recorded at least ten times. J is TRBJ1-2 and V is TRBV10-3; the D gene is possibly TRBD1 (6 bases). This CDR3 region has 15 residues. Germline V gives CDR1 ENHRY, CDR2 SYGVKD. Trimming pared 0 bases from V and 2 bases from J, leaving 10 bases between. This chain's CDR3 is CAISESGGRNYGYTF. CDR3 nucleotides: TGTGCCATCAGTGAGTCCGGGGGCAGAAACTATGGCTACACCTTC.

The J gene is TRBJ2-5, the V gene TRBV7-7; D is perhaps TRBD2 (6 bases). The CDR3 sequence is 14 residues long. The germline CDR1 and CDR2 sequences are SSHAT and FNYEAQ (reference sequence). Trimming stripped 6 bases from V and 10 bases from J, with 21 bases between. CDR3 DNA sequence: TGTGCCAGCAGTTCTACCGGAGGGCATTGGATCCAGTACTTC. It yields the protein CASSSTGGHWIQYF.

This clonotype was seen a few times. The V and J genes are TRBV4-3 and TRBJ1-4; D gene uncertain. The CDR3 loop spans 13 amino acids. The V end lost 4 bases, the J end lost 8 bases, and 11 bases lay between the germline ends. Per germline, CDR1 LGHNA and CDR2 YSLEER. The CDR3 loop is CASSPRRTEKLFF. For the CDR3, the DNA is TGCGCCAGCAGCCCGAGGCGCACCGAAAAACTGTTTTTT.

Points on this clonotype: One end of the junction varies from germline; a read error may be responsible. The J gene is TRBJ1-1, the V gene TRBV7-3, with 12 bases that match TRBD1. Per the germline V gene, CDR1 is SGHTA and CDR2 is FQGTGA. This CDR3 has 16 residues. CDR3 nucleotides: TGCGCCAGCAGGGCCGGGACAGGGGGCACGAACACTGAAGCTTTCTTT. Its translation: CASRAGTGGTNTEAFF.

As concerns this clonotype: A junction boundary mismatches the germline segment, possibly from a read error. This rearrangement joins TRBV15 to TRBJ2-7; D is unclear. CDR3 size: 15 residues. Germline CDR1 LNHNV, CDR2 YYDKDF (reference sequence). The CDR3 DNA reads as TGTGCCAGCAGCCAAGATCCGACGGGCTCCTACGAGCAGTACTTC. Translation: CASSQDPTGSYEQYF.

This clonotype has a handful of counts. The rearrangement links TRBV6-6 to TRBJ2-6; possibly TRBD1 or TRBD2 for D (5 bases each). V lost 3 bases, J lost 1 base, and 13 bases lay in between. This CDR3 spans 17 amino acids. Germline loops: CDR1 MNHNY, CDR2 SVGAGI (reference sequence). The CDR3 loop is CASSYFGGQSGANVLTF. In DNA, the CDR3 is TGTGCCAGCAGTTATTTTGGGGGTCAATCTGGGGCCAACGTCCTGACTTTC.

The chain couples TRBV20-1 to TRBJ1-3; D ambiguous. This CDR3 is 15 amino acids long. CDR1 DFQATT and CDR2 SNEGSKA come from the germline V gene (reference sequence). The germline V and J ends were trimmed by 6 bases and 0 bases, with 15 bases remaining between them. The CDR3 reads CSAGGPHNSGNTIYF. CDR3 sequence (DNA): TGCAGTGCCGGCGGTCCACACAACTCTGGAAACACCATATATTTT.

This clonotype has only a few counts. The chain carries TRBV12-3 or TRBV12-4 and TRBJ2-7; 10 bases are shared with TRBD2. The V and J ends lost 6 bases and 6 bases, in that order; junction bases with no gene match: 8. This CDR3 spans 14 amino acids. Written as DNA, the CDR3 is TGTGCCAGCAGCCGACTAGCGGGTGGGACCGAGCAGTACTTC. Protein sequence: CASSRLAGGTEQYF.

This clonotype appeared a single time. The chain joins TRBV29-1 to TRBJ2-5; the D gene is possibly TRBD1 (6 bases). Between the trimmed V and J ends, which lost 3 bases and 2 bases, there was a span of 10 bases. The CDR3 runs 13 residues. The germline CDR1 and CDR2 sequences are SQVTM and ANQGSEA. The CDR3 spells CSVDRTDQETQYF. The CDR3 DNA sequence: TGCAGCGTTGATCGGACAGATCAAGAGACCCAGTACTTC.

This clonotype was detected only a few times. V gene TRBV6-5 combines with J gene TRBJ2-5; D uncertain. Trimming took off 0 bases at V and 4 bases at J, with 12 bases between the two ends. The CDR3 is made up of 15 amino acids. The germline V gene has CDR1 MNHEY and CDR2 SVGAGI. The CDR3 reads CASSYSQALGETQYF. The CDR3 DNA is TGTGCCAGCAGTTACTCGCAGGCCCTCGGAGAGACCCAGTACTTC.

The genes are TRBV5-1 and TRBJ2-6; possible D gene TRBD2, 5 bases. The CDR3 runs 15 residues. Deletions cut 4 bases from V and 4 bases from J, with 12 bases between. Germline CDR1 reads SGHRS; CDR2 reads YFSETQ. CDR3 DNA sequence: TGCGCCAGCAGCAGCGAGGACTCAGGGGCCAACGTCCTGACTTTC. Translation: CASSSEDSGANVLTF.

This rearrangement joins TRBV5-1 to TRBJ2-5; D is ambiguous. V gave up 3 bases and J gave up 2 bases, with 14 bases separating them. The CDR3 covers 15 residues. Germline V CDR1 and CDR2: SGHRS, YFSETQ. The CDR3 here is CASSSYSTKQETQYF. The CDR3 nucleotides are TGCGCCAGCAGCTCCTACTCTACGAAACAAGAGACCCAGTACTTC.